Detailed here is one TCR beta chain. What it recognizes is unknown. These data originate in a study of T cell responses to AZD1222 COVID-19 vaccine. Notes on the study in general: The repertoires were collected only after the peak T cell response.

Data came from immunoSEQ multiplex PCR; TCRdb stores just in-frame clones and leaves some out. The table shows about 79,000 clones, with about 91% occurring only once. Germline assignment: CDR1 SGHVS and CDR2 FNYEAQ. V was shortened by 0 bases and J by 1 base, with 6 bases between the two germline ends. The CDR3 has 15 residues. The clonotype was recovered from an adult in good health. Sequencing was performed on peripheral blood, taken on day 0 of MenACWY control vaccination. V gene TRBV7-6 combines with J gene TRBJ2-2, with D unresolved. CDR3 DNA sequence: TGTGCCAGCAGCTTAGCTGGGCAGAACACCGGGGAGCTGTTTTTT. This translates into CASSLAGQNTGELFF. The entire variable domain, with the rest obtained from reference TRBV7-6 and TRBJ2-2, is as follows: GAGVSQSPRYKVTKRGQDVALRCDPISGHVSLYWYRQALGQGPEFLTYFNYEAQQDKSGLPNDRFSAERPEGSISTLTIQRTEQRDSAMYRCASSLAGQNTGELFFGEGSRLTVL.